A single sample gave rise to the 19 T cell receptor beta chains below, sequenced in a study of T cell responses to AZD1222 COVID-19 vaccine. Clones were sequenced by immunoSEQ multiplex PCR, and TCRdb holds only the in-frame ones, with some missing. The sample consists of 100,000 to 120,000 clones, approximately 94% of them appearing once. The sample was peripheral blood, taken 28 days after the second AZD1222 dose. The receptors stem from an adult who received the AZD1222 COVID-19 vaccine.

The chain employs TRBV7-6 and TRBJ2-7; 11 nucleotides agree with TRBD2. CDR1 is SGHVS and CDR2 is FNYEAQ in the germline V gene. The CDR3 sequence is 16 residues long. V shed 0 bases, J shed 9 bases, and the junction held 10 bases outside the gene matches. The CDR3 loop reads CASSLAHGSGGAGQYF. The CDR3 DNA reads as TGTGCCAGCAGCTTAGCGCACGGTAGCGGGGGGGCCGGGCAGTACTTC.

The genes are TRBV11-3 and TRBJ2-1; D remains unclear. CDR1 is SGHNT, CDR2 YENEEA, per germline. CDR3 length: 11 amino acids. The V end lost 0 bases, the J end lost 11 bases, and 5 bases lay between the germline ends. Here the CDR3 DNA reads TGTGCCAGCAGCTTAGAGGGGAAGCAGTTCTTC. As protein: CASSLEGKQFF.

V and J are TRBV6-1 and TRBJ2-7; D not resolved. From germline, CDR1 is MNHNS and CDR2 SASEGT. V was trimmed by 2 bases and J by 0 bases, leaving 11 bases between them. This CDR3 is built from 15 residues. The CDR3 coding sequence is TGTGCCAGCAGTGAATTGCCATTTGGCTCCTACGAGCAGTACTTC. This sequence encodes CASSELPFGSYEQYF.

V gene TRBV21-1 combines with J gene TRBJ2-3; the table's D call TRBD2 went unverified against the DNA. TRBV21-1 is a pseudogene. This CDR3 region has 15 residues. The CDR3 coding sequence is TGTGCCAGCAGCAACTTCGGGGACTTTCTAACCGCCGGGTATTTT. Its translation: CASSNFGDFLTAGYF.

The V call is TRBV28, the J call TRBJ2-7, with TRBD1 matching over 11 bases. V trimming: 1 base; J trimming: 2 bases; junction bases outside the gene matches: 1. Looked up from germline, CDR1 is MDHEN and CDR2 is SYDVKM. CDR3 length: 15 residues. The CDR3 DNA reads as TGTGCCAGCAGTTTATTGGGACAGGGGGCCTACGAGCAGTACTTC. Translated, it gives CASSLLGQGAYEQYF.

CDR3 loop: CASSLGPTSTDTQYF. Here the CDR3 DNA reads TGTGCCAGTAGTTTGGGACCCACTAGCACAGATACGCAGTATTTT. This chain joins TRBV19 and TRBJ2-3, with D perhaps assigned TRBD1 or TRBD2 (5 bases each). The germline V and J ends were trimmed by 5 bases and 0 bases, with 12 bases remaining between them. Germline-derived CDR1 and CDR2 are LNHDA and SQIVND (reference sequence). This CDR3 region has 15 residues.

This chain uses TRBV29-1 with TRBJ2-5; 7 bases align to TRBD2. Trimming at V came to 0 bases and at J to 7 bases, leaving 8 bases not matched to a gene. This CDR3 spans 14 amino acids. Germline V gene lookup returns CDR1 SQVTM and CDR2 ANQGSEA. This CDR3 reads CSVEDPRLAGTQYF. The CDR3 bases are TGCAGCGTTGAAGATCCCCGACTAGCCGGGACCCAGTACTTC.

The CDR3 DNA sequence: TGCGCCAGCAGCCGAGAGGGACTCTATGGCTACACCTTC. Amino acids: CASSREGLYGYTF. V usage is TRBV4-1 and J usage is TRBJ1-2; a weak D match, TRBD1 (5 bases). Germline CDR1 is MGHRA and CDR2 is YSYEKL. V dropped 4 bases and J dropped 4 bases, with 10 bases sitting between them. This CDR3 is built from 13 residues.

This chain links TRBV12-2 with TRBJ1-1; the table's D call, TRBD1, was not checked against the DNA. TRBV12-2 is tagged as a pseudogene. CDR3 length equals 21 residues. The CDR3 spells CASRPTLPFGCAHRGHTEAFF. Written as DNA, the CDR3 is TGTGCAAGTCGCCCGACTCTTCCTTTCGGTTGCGCCCACAGGGGCCACACTGAAGCTTTCTTT.

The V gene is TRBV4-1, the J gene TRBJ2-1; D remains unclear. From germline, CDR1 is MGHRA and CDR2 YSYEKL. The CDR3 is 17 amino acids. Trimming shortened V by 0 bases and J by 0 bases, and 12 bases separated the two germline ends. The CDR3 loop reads CASSQDSSGTSYNEQFF. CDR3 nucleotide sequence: TGCGCCAGCAGCCAAGATTCGTCGGGCACCTCCTACAATGAGCAGTTCTTC.

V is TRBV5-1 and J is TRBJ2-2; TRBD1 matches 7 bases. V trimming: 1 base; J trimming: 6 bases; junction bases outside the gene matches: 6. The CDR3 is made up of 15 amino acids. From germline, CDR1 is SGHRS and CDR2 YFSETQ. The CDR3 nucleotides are TGCGCCAGCAGCTTGATACAGGGGAGCCCCGGGGAGCTGTTTTTT. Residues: CASSLIQGSPGELFF.

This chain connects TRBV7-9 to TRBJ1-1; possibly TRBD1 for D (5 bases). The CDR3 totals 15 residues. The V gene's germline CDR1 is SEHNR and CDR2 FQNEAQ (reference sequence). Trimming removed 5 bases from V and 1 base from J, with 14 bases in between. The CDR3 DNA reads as TGTGCCAGCAGCCTAGGGGTATCTGGGAACACTGAAGCTTTCTTT. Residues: CASSLGVSGNTEAFF.

The CDR3 DNA reads as TGTGCCAGCACTGCAGGGGCCATGAACACTGAAGCTTTCTTT. Protein product: CASTAGAMNTEAFF. The rearrangement joins TRBV27 to TRBJ1-1, with D tentatively TRBD1 (6 bases). The length of the CDR3 is 14 residues. V was trimmed by 7 bases and J by 0 bases, leaving 12 bases between them. CDR1 is MNHEY and CDR2 is SMNVEV in the germline V gene (reference sequence).

The CDR3: CASSEEIRDFNYGYTF. DNA of the CDR3: TGTGCCAGCAGTGAAGAAATAAGAGACTTTAACTATGGCTACACCTTC. The chain combines TRBV6-1 with TRBJ1-2, with D uncertain. The germline CDR1 and CDR2 sequences are MNHNS and SASEGT. The CDR3 covers 16 residues. Trimming shortened V by 1 base and J by 1 base, and 13 bases separated the two germline ends.

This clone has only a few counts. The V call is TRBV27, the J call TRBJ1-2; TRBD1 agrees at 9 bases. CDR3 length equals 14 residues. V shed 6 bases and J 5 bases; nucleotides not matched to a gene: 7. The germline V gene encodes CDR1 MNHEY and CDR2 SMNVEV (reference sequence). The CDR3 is CASRLTGGVYGYTF. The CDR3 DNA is TGTGCCAGCAGACTTACAGGGGGCGTATATGGCTACACCTTC.

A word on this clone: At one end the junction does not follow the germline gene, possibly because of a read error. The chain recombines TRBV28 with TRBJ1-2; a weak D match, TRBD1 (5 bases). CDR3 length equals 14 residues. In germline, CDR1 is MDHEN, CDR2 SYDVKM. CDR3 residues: CVSSAQGGSYGYTF. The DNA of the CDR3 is TGTGTCAGCAGCGCGCAGGGAGGGAGCTATGGCTACACCTTC.

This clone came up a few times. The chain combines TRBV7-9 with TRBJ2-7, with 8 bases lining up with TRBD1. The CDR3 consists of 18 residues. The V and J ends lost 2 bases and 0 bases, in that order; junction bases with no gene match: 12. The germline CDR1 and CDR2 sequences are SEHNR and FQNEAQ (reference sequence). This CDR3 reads CASSLPGGRTGSSYEQYF. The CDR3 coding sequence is TGTGCCAGCAGCTTACCCGGGGGCAGGACAGGGAGCTCCTACGAGCAGTACTTC.

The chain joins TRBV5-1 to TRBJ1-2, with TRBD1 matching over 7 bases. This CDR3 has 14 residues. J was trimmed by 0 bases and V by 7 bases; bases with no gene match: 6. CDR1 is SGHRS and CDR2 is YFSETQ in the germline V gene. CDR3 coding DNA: TGCGCCAGCCGCAATCAGGGGGCTAACTATGGCTACACCTTC. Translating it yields CASRNQGANYGYTF.

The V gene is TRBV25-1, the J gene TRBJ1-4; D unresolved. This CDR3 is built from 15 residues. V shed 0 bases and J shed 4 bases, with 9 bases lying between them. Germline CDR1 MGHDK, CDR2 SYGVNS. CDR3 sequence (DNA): TGTGCCAGCAGTGAATATCAGGAAATTAATGAAAAACTGTTTTTT. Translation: CASSEYQEINEKLFF.